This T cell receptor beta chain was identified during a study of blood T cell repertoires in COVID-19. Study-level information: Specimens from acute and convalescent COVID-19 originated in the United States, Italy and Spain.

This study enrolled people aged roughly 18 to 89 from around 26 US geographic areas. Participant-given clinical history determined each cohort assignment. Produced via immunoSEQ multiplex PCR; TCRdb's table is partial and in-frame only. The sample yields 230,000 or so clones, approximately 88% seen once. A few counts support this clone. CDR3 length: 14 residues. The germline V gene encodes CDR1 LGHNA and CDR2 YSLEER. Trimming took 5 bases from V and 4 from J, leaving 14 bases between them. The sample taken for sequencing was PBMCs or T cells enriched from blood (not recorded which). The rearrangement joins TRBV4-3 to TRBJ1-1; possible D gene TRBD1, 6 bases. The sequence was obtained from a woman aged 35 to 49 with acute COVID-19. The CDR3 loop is CASSTTGKSTEAFF. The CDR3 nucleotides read TGCGCCAGCAGCACCACAGGGAAGAGCACTGAAGCTTTCTTT.